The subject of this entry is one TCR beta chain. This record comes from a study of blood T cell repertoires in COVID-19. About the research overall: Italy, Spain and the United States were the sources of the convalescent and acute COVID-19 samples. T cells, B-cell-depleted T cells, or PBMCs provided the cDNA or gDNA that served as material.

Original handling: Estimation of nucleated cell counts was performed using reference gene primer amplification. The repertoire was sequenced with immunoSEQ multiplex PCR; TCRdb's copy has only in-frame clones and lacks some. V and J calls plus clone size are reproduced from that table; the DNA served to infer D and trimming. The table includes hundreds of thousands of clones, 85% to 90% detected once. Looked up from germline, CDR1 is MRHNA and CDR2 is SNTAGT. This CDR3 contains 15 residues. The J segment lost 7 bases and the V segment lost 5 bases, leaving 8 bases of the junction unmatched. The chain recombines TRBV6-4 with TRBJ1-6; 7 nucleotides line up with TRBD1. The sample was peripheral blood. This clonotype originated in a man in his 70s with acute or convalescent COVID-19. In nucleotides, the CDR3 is TGTGCCAGCAGTTACAGGGGCGACTTCAATTCACCCCTCCACTTT. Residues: CASSYRGDFNSPLHF.